What follows is one T cell receptor (beta chain) and its context. The data were obtained in a study of T cell changes during pregnancy in multiple sclerosis. The CDR3 runs to 13 residues. The V gene lost 8 bases and the J gene lost 3 bases, with 13 bases spanning the gap. Germline lookup yields CDR1 SGHTA and CDR2 FQGNSA. Assay: immunoSEQ multiplex PCR; the TCRdb copy retains only in-frame clones and omits some. The repertoire holds more than 55,000 clones, about nine tenths seen once, with 2.2% in the top ten. The chain carries TRBV7-2 and TRBJ2-5, with D possibly being TRBD2 (5 bases). Here the sequenced sample was peripheral blood, taken in the first trimester of pregnancy. This clonotype was sampled from a female donor in good health, enrolled as a control in a pregnancy study. The DNA of the CDR3 is TGTGCCAGCTCTCGGAGCGGAGAAGAGACCCAGTACTTC. This sequence encodes CASSRSGEETQYF. The entire variable domain, with the rest obtained from reference TRBV7-2 and TRBJ2-5, is as follows: GAGVSQSPSNKVTEKGKDVELRCDPISGHTALYWYRQSLGQGLEFLIYFQGNSAPDKSGLPSDRFSAERTGGSVSTLTIQRTQQEDSAVYLCASSRSGEETQYFGPGTRLLVL.